This T cell receptor beta chain was recorded in a study of shared clonotypes between healthy human individuals. V was trimmed by 0 bases and J by 2 bases, leaving 21 bases between them. Germline V lookup: CDR1 SGHRS, CDR2 YFSETQ. CDR3 length: 19 residues. Without sorting, samples used 90 million or so PBMCs for genomic DNA. Each subset's genomic DNA was shared equally among a number of immunoSEQ plates. Source study methods: Filtering differed since immunoSEQ provided only junctions, with no quality scores. Libraries were prepared by immunoSEQ multiplex PCR; TCRdb keeps only in-frame clonotypes and omits some of them. That table supplies the V and J calls and clone size; D and trimming were determined from the DNA. Of about half a million clones in the sample, over 75% are singletons; the top ten hold 10% to 15%.

J is TRBJ2-1 and V is TRBV5-1; no clear D. The receptor was isolated from a middle-aged woman in good health. Some clones in this sample may be carry-over from other donors' samples. The sample consisted of PBMCs. The CDR3 bases are TGCGCCAGCAGCTTGGCCTACCGTCTGGACGCATTTACCTACAATGAGCAGTTCTTC. Translating gives CASSLAYRLDAFTYNEQFF.